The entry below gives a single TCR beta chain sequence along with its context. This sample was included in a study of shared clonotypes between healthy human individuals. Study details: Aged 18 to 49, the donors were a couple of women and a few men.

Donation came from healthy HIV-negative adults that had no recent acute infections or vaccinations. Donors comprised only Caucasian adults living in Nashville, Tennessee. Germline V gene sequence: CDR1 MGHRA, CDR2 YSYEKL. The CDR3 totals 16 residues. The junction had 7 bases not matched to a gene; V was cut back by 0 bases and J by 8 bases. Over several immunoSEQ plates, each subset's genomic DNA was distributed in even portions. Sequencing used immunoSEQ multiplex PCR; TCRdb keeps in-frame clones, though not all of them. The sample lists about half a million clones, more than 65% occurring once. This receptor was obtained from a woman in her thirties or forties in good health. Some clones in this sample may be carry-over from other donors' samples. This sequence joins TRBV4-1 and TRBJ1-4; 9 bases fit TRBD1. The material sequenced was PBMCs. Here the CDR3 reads CASSQEAGTGSEKLFF. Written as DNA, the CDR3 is TGCGCCAGCAGCCAAGAGGCGGGGACAGGGTCCGAAAAACTGTTTTTT.